Here is one T cell receptor beta chain with its context. This specimen belongs to a study of Graves' ophthalmopathy and Graves' hyperthyroidism. This CDR3 region has 13 residues. Germline V gene lookup returns CDR1 DFQATT and CDR2 SNEGSKA (reference sequence). V was pared by 6 bases and J by 2 bases, with 6 bases of the junction left unmatched. Amplified TCR beta CDR3 regions were obtained using RNA transcripts as template. Second-round multiplex PCR followed a first-round RT-PCR using HTBI primers. TCRdb processed the multiplex PCR reads anew with MiXCR; each CDR3 protein has one entry. The table has around 670,000 distinct CDR3 sequences, 35% to 50% seen once.

The TCR comes from an adult man with Graves' ophthalmopathy. Sequencing input: peripheral blood. The chain employs TRBV20-1 and TRBJ2-7; 8 positions agree with TRBD1. This CDR3 is CSAMTGDPYEQYF. CDR3 nucleotide sequence: TGCAGTGCCATGACAGGGGACCCCTACGAGCAGTACTTC.